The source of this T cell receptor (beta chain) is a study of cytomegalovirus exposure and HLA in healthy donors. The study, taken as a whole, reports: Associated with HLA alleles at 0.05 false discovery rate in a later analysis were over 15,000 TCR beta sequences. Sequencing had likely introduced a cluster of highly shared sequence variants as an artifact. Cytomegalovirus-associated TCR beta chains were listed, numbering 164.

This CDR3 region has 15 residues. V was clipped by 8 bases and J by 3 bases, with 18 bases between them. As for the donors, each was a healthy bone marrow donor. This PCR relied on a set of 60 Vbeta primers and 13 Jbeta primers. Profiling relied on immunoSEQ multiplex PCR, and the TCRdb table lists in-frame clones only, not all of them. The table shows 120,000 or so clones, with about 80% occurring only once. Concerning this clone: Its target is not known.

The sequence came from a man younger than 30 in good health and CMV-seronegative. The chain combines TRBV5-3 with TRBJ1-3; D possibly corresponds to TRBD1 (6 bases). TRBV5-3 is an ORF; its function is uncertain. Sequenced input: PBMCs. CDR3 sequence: CASSQDSGDGNTIYF. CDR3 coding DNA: TGTGCCAGCAGCCAAGATTCAGGGGATGGAAACACCATATATTTT.